The present TCR beta chain was sequenced within a study of PD-1 blockade in classical Hodgkin lymphoma. This clone has just a few counts. Its antigen is currently unknown. TCRdb's copy holds only in-frame clones and misses some; the assay was immunoSEQ multiplex PCR. Found here are around 8,000 clones, just over 85% of them singletons; the top ten hold roughly 21%. Germline V gene data show CDR1 as LNHDA and CDR2 as SQIVND (reference sequence). The CDR3 runs 15 residues. Trimming took 3 bases from V and 1 from J, leaving 12 bases between them. Patients all relapsed after autologous stem cell transplantation, and there was variation in brentuximab vedotin exposure. The study isolated CD8+ T cells from thawed PBMCs by magnetic negative selection. Whole-study results and caveats: Nivolumab initiated under 1 year post-ASCT led to patient exclusion. A significant rise in TCR diversity by C4D1 was seen for CD4+ but not CD8+ cells. Complete responders possessed baseline diversity comparable to newly diagnosed patients.

This sequence joins TRBV19 and TRBJ1-1, with TRBD1 as a possible D gene (6 bases). This TCR was sampled from a human donor with classical Hodgkin lymphoma. Sequenced here: CD8+ T cells from blood, sampled at baseline. CDR3 bases: TGTGCCAGTAGTATTGCGTCAGGGGCGAACACTGAAGCTTTCTTT. Amino acids: CASSIASGANTEAFF.